A selection of T cell receptor beta chains follows, all from one sample in a study of T cell changes during pregnancy in multiple sclerosis. The repertoire was sequenced with immunoSEQ multiplex PCR; TCRdb's copy has only in-frame clones and lacks some. The table includes roughly 46,000 clones, 94% detected once. Sequenced material: CD8+ T cells from peripheral blood mononuclear cells, taken in the first trimester of pregnancy. These receptor sequences come from a female donor with multiple sclerosis, enrolled in a pregnancy study. The CDR3 runs from the conserved cysteine through the conserved F or W. Each record gives: J gene, clone size, D gene, V gene, CDR3 DNA, CDR3 protein. A D gene is named only where the DNA matches it firmly. Not all rows give a size; the values are once, few, many and, for expanded clones, a class.

TRBJ2-1	.	.	TRBV7-6	TGTGCCAGCAGCTTAGGGCGCGAAGGTGGGGGGATGAATGAGCAGTTCTTC	CASSLGREGGGMNEQFF
TRBJ1-1	.	TRBD1	TRBV7-9	TGTGCCAGCAGCTTTACAGGGGGGGCTGAAGCTTTCTTT	CASSFTGGAEAFF
TRBJ1-2	.	TRBD1	TRBV10-3	TGTGCCATCAGTGGGGAACAGTTGACAGGGTCACGCGGCTACACCTTC	CAISGEQLTGSRGYTF
TRBJ2-3	.	.	TRBV4-1	TGCGCCAGCAGCCAAGTCGAGATCGCGAGCACAGATACGCAGTATTTT	CASSQVEIASTDTQYF
TRBJ2-1	.	TRBD2	TRBV6-6	TGTGCCAGCAGTCCTAATCTAGCGGGAGGGAGAGGTGAGCAGTTCTTC	CASSPNLAGGRGEQFF
TRBJ2-1	.	.	TRBV9	TGTGCCAGCAGCGTAGGGGGGGGCCCAGGAGATGAGCAGTTCTTC	CASSVGGGPGDEQFF
TRBJ1-6	.	.	TRBV15	TGTGCCACCAGCAGAGATACGGGGAATAATTCACCCCTCCACTTT	CATSRDTGNNSPLHF
TRBJ2-5	.	.	TRBV5-4	TGTGCCAGCCACCAGGGTCAGAGTCACCAGTACTTC	CASHQGQSHQYF
TRBJ2-5	.	TRBD2	TRBV27	TGTGCCACCCGGGATAGCGGGGGGCAAGAGACCCAGTACTTC	CATRDSGGQETQYF
TRBJ2-1	.	TRBD2	TRBV28	TGTGCCAGCAGTTTGTCACTAGCGGGAGGATCCTACAATGAGCAGTTCTTC	CASSLSLAGGSYNEQFF
TRBJ2-2	.	.	TRBV28	TGTGCCAGCAGTTTCGGAACCGGGTCCGGTGTGGGGGAGCTGTTTTTT	CASSFGTGSGVGELFF
TRBJ2-1	.	.	TRBV7-7	TGCGCCAGCAGCTTTTCCCCCTCGGGTAAGCAGTTCTTC	CASSFSPSGKQFF
TRBJ2-3	.	.	TRBV7-9	TGTGCCAGCAGCTTTTGGCAGAACACAGATACGCAGTATTTT	CASSFWQNTDTQYF
TRBJ2-7	.	.	TRBV6-1	TGTGCCAGCAGTGAAGAAGGAGGAGGAACGAACGGCTACGAGCAGTACTTC	CASSEEGGGTNGYEQYF
TRBJ1-6	.	TRBD1	TRBV7-6	TGTGCCACCGGACAGGGTGGTAATTCACCCCTCCACTTT	CATGQGGNSPLHF
TRBJ2-5	.	TRBD2	TRBV7-8	TGTGCCAGCCTTCAAGAAGCGGGAACCTTCCAAGAGACCCAGTACTTC	CASLQEAGTFQETQYF
TRBJ1-1	.	TRBD1	TRBV5-4	TGTGCCAGCAGCTTGTTAATGGGAGCCACAGGGGTAAACACTGAAGCTTTCTTT	CASSLLMGATGVNTEAFF
TRBJ1-4	.	TRBD1	TRBV10-3	TGTGCCATCAGTGAGGACAGGGTAGGAACTAATGAAAAACTGTTTTTT	CAISEDRVGTNEKLFF
TRBJ2-3	once	.	TRBV7-3	TGTGCCAGCAGCTTAACAGGTGGAGGATCAGATACGCAGTATTTT	CASSLTGGGSDTQYF
TRBJ2-2	.	.	TRBV11-2	TGTGCCAGCACCACGGAGGGTATAGACACCGGGGAGCTGTTTTTT	CASTTEGIDTGELFF
TRBJ2-3	.	TRBD2	TRBV9	TGTGCCAGCAGCGCCGGGTCCGGGAGGGCCTTTCCAGATACGCAGTATTTT	CASSAGSGRAFPDTQYF
TRBJ2-7	.	TRBD1	TRBV7-8	TGTGCCAGCAGCGAAACAGGGGGTAACAACTACGAGCAGTACTTC	CASSETGGNNYEQYF
TRBJ2-3	.	.	TRBV5-1	TGCGCCAGCAATCTGGACGGGAGTAGAGATACGCAGTATTTT	CASNLDGSRDTQYF
TRBJ2-1	.	.	TRBV7-3	TGTGCCAGCAGCTTAGCGGGAAATCTCGACAATGAGCAGTTCTTC	CASSLAGNLDNEQFF
TRBJ1-2	.	TRBD1	TRBV5-1	TGCGCCAGCAGATCCGACAGGGCACCAACTCCTAACTATGGCTACACCTTC	CASRSDRAPTPNYGYTF
TRBJ1-3	.	.	TRBV4-3	TGCGCCAGCAGCCAAGATCGCGGAAACTCTGGAAACACCATATATTTT	CASSQDRGNSGNTIYF
TRBJ2-7	.	.	TRBV4-2	TGTGCCAGCAGCCAAGACTTATTTTGGAGACAGGTGCCCCCCTACGAGCAGTACTTC	CASSQDLFWRQVPPYEQYF
TRBJ2-3	.	.	TRBV7-9	TGTGCCAGCAGCACGACCAGCGACAGGCGAGATACGCAGTATTTT	CASSTTSDRRDTQYF
TRBJ2-7	.	.	TRBV14	TGTGCCAGCAGCCAAGTAGCCAGCCCGCTCGAGCAGTACTTC	CASSQVASPLEQYF
TRBJ2-3	.	.	TRBV4-1	TGCGCCAGCAGCCAGCCACTCCAGGGTTACACAGATACGCAGTATTTT	CASSQPLQGYTDTQYF
TRBJ2-1	.	.	TRBV2	TGTGCCAGCAGTGAGGGAGATGAGCAGTTCTTC	CASSEGDEQFF
TRBJ2-2	.	.	TRBV5-1	TGCGCCAGCAGCCTGGACTACCCCGACACCGGGGAGCTGTTTTTT	CASSLDYPDTGELFF
TRBJ2-1	.	.	TRBV28	TGTGCCAGCAGTTGGGACTTACGCTCCTACAATGAGCAGTTCTTC	CASSWDLRSYNEQFF
TRBJ2-1	.	.	TRBV9	TGTGCCAGCAGCGTAGGAGGCTATGAGCAGTTCTTC	CASSVGGYEQFF
TRBJ1-2	.	.	TRBV6-5	TGTGCCAGCAGCTACGGCGAGGGCTCGGGAGATGGCTACACCTTC	CASSYGEGSGDGYTF
TRBJ1-5	once	.	TRBV6-5	TGTGCCAGCAGCCACAGGGTGGGTAGCAATCAGCCCCAGCATTTT	CASSHRVGSNQPQHF
TRBJ2-7	.	TRBD1	TRBV5-8	TGTGCCAGCAGTTCCTTTGACAGGGGGAACTCCTACGAGCAGTACTTC	CASSSFDRGNSYEQYF
TRBJ2-2	.	.	TRBV7-3	TGTGCCAGCAGCTTATACGGGAACACCGGGGAGCTGTTTTTT	CASSLYGNTGELFF
TRBJ1-1	.	.	TRBV6-6	TGTGCCAGCAGTTGGCATAGGGGGGGGAACACTGAAGCTTTCTTT	CASSWHRGGNTEAFF
TRBJ2-7	.	TRBD1	TRBV7-9	TGTGCCAGCAGCCCTGTAGAGGGGGCTTCCTACGAGCAGTACTTC	CASSPVEGASYEQYF
TRBJ2-1	.	TRBD2	TRBV30	TGTGCCTGGAGTGGGGGTAGCGGGATCTACAATGAGCAGTTCTTC	CAWSGGSGIYNEQFF
TRBJ1-2	once	TRBD1	TRBV30	TGTGCCTGGAGTGTAGGTCCAGGGGGCCATGGCTACACCTTC	CAWSVGPGGHGYTF
TRBJ1-2	.	.	TRBV4-3	TGCGCCAGCAGCCAGGGACTTACAGCTAACTATGGCTACACCTTC	CASSQGLTANYGYTF
TRBJ2-1	.	TRBD2	TRBV28	TGTGCCAGCAGTCCTCCGTCCGGGACTAGCCTGTACAATGAGCAGTTCTTC	CASSPPSGTSLYNEQFF
TRBJ2-7	.	TRBD2	TRBV18	TGTGCCAGCTCACCTGGGACTAGTGGTTACGAGCAGTACTTC	CASSPGTSGYEQYF
TRBJ1-3	.	.	TRBV4-1	TGCGCCAGCAGCCAAGCAGGCACCATATATTTT	CASSQAGTIYF
TRBJ1-1	.	TRBD1	TRBV27	TGTGCCAGCAGTTTAGACAGGGGGCGGAACACTGAAGCTTTCTTT	CASSLDRGRNTEAFF
TRBJ1-2	few	TRBD1	TRBV10-3	TGTGCCATCAGTCCTTCGGGGACAGGGAGTGTGCATGGCTACACCTTC	CAISPSGTGSVHGYTF
TRBJ2-1	.	.	TRBV10-2	TGCGCCAGCAGTGAGTCGCTACCCGCGAGTAATGAGCAGTTCTTC	CASSESLPASNEQFF
TRBJ2-3	.	.	TRBV6-4	TGTGCCAGCAGTGATGGGGCGCACACAGATACGCAGTATTTT	CASSDGAHTDTQYF
TRBJ2-1	.	.	TRBV5-8	TGTGCCAGCAGCTCCGCGAGGTCCCAAGACAATGAGCAGTTCTTC	CASSSARSQDNEQFF